The clone carrying this T cell receptor beta chain was found once. Per the study methods: By means of reference gene primer amplification, nucleated cell counts were estimated. Profiling relied on immunoSEQ multiplex PCR, and the TCRdb table lists in-frame clones only, not all of them. V, J and clone size are taken as reported in that table, and D and trimming were inferred from the DNA itself. This sample has about 98,000 clones, with approximately 80% found just once. The data originate from a study of blood T cell repertoires in COVID-19. Study-wide background: Samples of COVID-19 (acute and convalescent) were obtained from the United States, Italy and Spain. T cells, B-cell-depleted T cells, or PBMCs supplied cDNA or gDNA.

Germline assignment: CDR1 SGDLS and CDR2 YYNGEE. The junction had 4 bases not matched to a gene; V was cut back by 4 bases and J by 0 bases. The CDR3 runs to 15 residues. The chain couples TRBV9 to TRBJ2-1, with TRBD2 identical over 7 bases. The sequencing sample was made of peripheral blood. This sequence was found in a man in his sixties with active or convalescent COVID-19. The CDR3 bases are TGTGCCAGCAGCCCACTAGCGACCTCCTACAATGAGCAGTTCTTC. It translates to CASSPLATSYNEQFF.